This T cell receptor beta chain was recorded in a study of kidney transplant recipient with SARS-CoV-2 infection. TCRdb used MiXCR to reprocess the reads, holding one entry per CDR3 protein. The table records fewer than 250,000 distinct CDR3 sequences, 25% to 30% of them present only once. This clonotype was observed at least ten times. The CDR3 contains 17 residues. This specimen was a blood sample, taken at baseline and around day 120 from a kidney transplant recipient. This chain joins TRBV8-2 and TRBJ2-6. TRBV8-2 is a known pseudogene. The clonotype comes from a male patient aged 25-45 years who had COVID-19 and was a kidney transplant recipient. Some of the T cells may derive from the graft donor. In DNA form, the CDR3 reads TGTGGCACCAGTCAGAGGATAACACAAAGTCGGGCCAACGTCCTGACTTTC. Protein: CGTSQRITQSRANVLTF.